The 25 T cell receptor beta chains listed next were all sequenced from one sample in a study of cytomegalovirus exposure and HLA in healthy donors. Sequenced by immunoSEQ multiplex PCR; TCRdb stores in-frame clones only, minus some. The top ten clones hold over 1.5% of a sample with about 78,000 clones, almost 97% of them seen once. The sample consisted of PBMCs. These receptors were collected from a man younger than 35 in good health and CMV-seropositive.

The chain joins TRBV15 to TRBJ1-2; 11 positions agree with TRBD1. This CDR3 spans 15 amino acids. Germline V gene lookup returns CDR1 LNHNV and CDR2 YYDKDF (reference sequence). Trimming at V came to 1 base and at J to 4 bases, leaving 2 bases not matched to a gene. DNA of the CDR3: TGTGCCACCAGCAGAGCCGGGACAGGGGGCTATGGCTACACCTTC. Translating it yields CATSRAGTGGYGYTF.

The V call is TRBV5-1, the J call TRBJ1-5; tentatively, D is TRBD1 (6 bases). CDR1 and CDR2 (germline): SGHRS, YFSETQ. With 0 bases removed from V and 0 bases from J, the gap between germline ends came to 7 bases. The CDR3 contains 15 residues. The CDR3 spells CASSLGDTSNQPQHF. The CDR3 region has the DNA TGCGCCAGCAGCTTGGGGGACACTAGCAATCAGCCCCAGCATTTT.

This clone was counted a few times. The J gene is TRBJ2-1, the V gene TRBV6-1; TRBD2 agrees at 13 bases. The CDR3 runs 17 residues. V trimming: 4 bases; J trimming: 5 bases; junction bases outside the gene matches: 8. The germline V gene has CDR1 MNHNS and CDR2 SASEGT. In DNA form, the CDR3 reads TGTGCCAGCAGTGCTCTCTGGACTAGCGGGAGCAACAATGAGCAGTTCTTC. This codes for CASSALWTSGSNNEQFF.

V gene TRBV28 combines with J gene TRBJ1-1, with TRBD1 as a possible D gene (5 bases). V lost 3 bases and J lost 8, with 13 bases in between. CDR1 is MDHEN and CDR2 is SYDVKM in the germline V gene. The CDR3 extends over 13 amino acids. This CDR3 is CASSFKGSQEAFF. The CDR3 DNA follows: TGTGCCAGCAGTTTTAAGGGGTCCCAAGAAGCTTTCTTT. Combining the CDR3 with reference TRBV28 and TRBJ1-1 gives the whole variable domain DVKVTQSSRYLVKRTGEKVFLECVQDMDHENMFWYRQDPGLGLRLIYFSYDVKMKEKGDIPEGYSVSREKKERFSLILESASTNQTSMYLCASSFKGSQEAFFGQGTRLTVV.

The chain couples TRBV30 to TRBJ2-2, with D possibly TRBD2 on 6 matching bases. The germline V gene encodes CDR1 GTSNPN and CDR2 SVGIG (reference sequence). The ends were cut back, 2 bases at V and 3 bases at J, with 13 bases in the middle. This CDR3 contains 15 residues. CDR3 protein: CAWSNSGRYTGELFF. The CDR3 region has the DNA TGTGCCTGGAGTAATAGCGGCAGATACACCGGGGAGCTGTTTTTT.

The chain is built from TRBV23-1 and TRBJ2-7, with D perhaps matching TRBD1 (5 bases). TRBV23-1 carries the ORF label, with uncertain function. V was cut by 4 bases and J by 2 bases, with 15 bases left in between. The CDR3 totals 15 residues. The CDR3 is CASSPLGAETYEQYF. The DNA for the CDR3 is TGCGCCAGCAGTCCCCTTGGGGCGGAGACCTACGAGCAGTACTTC.

V is TRBV27 and J is TRBJ2-7; 11 bases align to TRBD2. In germline, CDR1 is MNHEY, CDR2 SMNVEV (reference sequence). There are 16 residues in the CDR3. J lost 4 bases, V lost 6 bases, and 11 bases had no gene match. This CDR3 reads CASSQTSGRALYEQYF. The CDR3 DNA sequence: TGTGCCAGCAGCCAAACTAGCGGGAGAGCCCTATACGAGCAGTACTTC.

The chain joins TRBV20-1 to TRBJ2-1; D gene uncertain. The CDR3 loop spans 11 amino acids. Trimming stripped 4 bases from V and 5 bases from J, with 6 bases between. Germline CDR1 and CDR2: DFQATT and SNEGSKA (reference sequence). CDR3 residues: CSAKLNNEQFF. The CDR3 nucleotides are TGCAGTGCTAAACTGAACAATGAGCAGTTCTTC.

This clone was seen a handful of times. The chain is built from TRBV19 and TRBJ2-7; 14 bases map to TRBD2. The CDR3 is made up of 15 amino acids. The junction had 6 bases not matched to a gene; V was cut back by 5 bases and J by 6 bases. Germline lookup yields CDR1 LNHDA and CDR2 SQIVND (reference sequence). CDR3 nucleotide sequence: TGTGCCAGTAGTCCCGGGACTAGCGGGAGAGGCGAGCAGTACTTC. This sequence encodes CASSPGTSGRGEQYF.

The chain has TRBV5-1 and TRBJ2-3, with 12 bases lining up with TRBD1. The germline V gene has CDR1 SGHRS and CDR2 YFSETQ. The CDR3 has 17 amino acids. The trim removed 4 bases at V and 1 base at J, leaving 7 bases unmatched. The DNA of the CDR3 is TGCGCCAGCAGCACGGGACAGGGGGCGGGTGGCACAGATACGCAGTATTTT. Translation gives CASSTGQGAGGTDTQYF.

The chain recombines TRBV28 with TRBJ1-5; no clear D gene. Looked up from germline, CDR1 is MDHEN and CDR2 is SYDVKM. The CDR3 covers 13 residues. The V end lost 10 bases, the J end lost 4 bases, and 14 bases lay between the germline ends. The CDR3 protein is CAIRRSWNQPQHF. Written as DNA, the CDR3 is TGTGCCATCAGGAGGAGTTGGAATCAGCCCCAGCATTTT.

As DNA, the CDR3 is TGCGCCAGCAGCTCGACTAGCGGGGGGAATGAGCAGTTCTTC. Translation: CASSSTSGGNEQFF. This chain joins TRBV10-1 and TRBJ2-1; TRBD2 agrees at 13 bases. CDR1 WNHNN and CDR2 SYGVQD come from the germline V gene (reference sequence). Unmatched junction bases numbered 3, after V lost 6 bases and J lost 7 bases. The CDR3 runs 14 residues.

The gene calls are TRBV13 and TRBJ1-2, with 8 bases fitting TRBD1. CDR3 length: 15 amino acids. V lost 1 base, J lost 4 bases, and 5 bases stayed unmatched. CDR1 and CDR2 from the germline V gene are PRHDT and FYEKMQ (reference sequence). In DNA, the CDR3 is TGTGCCAGCAGCTTAGTCAGGGGGCAGCTCTATGGCTACACCTTC. Residues: CASSLVRGQLYGYTF.

The chain uses TRBV7-2 and TRBJ2-7, with 7 positions matching TRBD1. CDR1 is SGHTA, CDR2 FQGNSA, per germline. Unmatched junction bases numbered 11, after V lost 3 bases and J lost 3 bases. CDR3 length: 16 amino acids. In DNA, the CDR3 is TGTGCCAGCAGCTTTATCTTTTCCGGGACAGACTACGAGCAGTACTTC. Residues: CASSFIFSGTDYEQYF.

The CDR3 DNA reads as TGTGCCAGCAGCTTCCCAGGGGCTGGCGACGAGCAGTACTTC. Amino acids: CASSFPGAGDEQYF. The chain joins TRBV7-9 to TRBJ2-7, with a possible D match to TRBD1 (6 bases). Germline CDR1 SEHNR, CDR2 FQNEAQ (reference sequence). Trimming took off 3 bases at V and 5 bases at J, with 14 bases between the two ends. The CDR3 has 14 amino acids.

This clone was counted once. V is TRBV5-1 and J is TRBJ2-1, with 10 nucleotides matching TRBD2. CDR3 length equals 14 residues. V shed 0 bases and J 6 bases; nucleotides not matched to a gene: 0. The germline CDR1 and CDR2 sequences are SGHRS and YFSETQ. The CDR3: CASSLGTSGNEQFF. CDR3 in DNA: TGCGCCAGCAGCTTGGGGACTAGCGGCAATGAGCAGTTCTTC.

V gene TRBV28 combines with J gene TRBJ2-7, with D possibly TRBD1 on 6 matching bases. The CDR3 consists of 16 residues. CDR1 is MDHEN, CDR2 SYDVKM, per germline. Trimming left V 4 bases short and J 2 bases short, with 18 bases between. The CDR3 nucleotides are TGTGCCAGCAGTTCCAGAAGGGGGTTCGGCCCCTACGAGCAGTACTTC. This translates into CASSSRRGFGPYEQYF. The full variable domain, its missing parts supplied by reference TRBV28 and TRBJ2-7, is DVKVTQSSRYLVKRTGEKVFLECVQDMDHENMFWYRQDPGLGLRLIYFSYDVKMKEKGDIPEGYSVSREKKERFSLILESASTNQTSMYLCASSSRRGFGPYEQYFGPGTRLTVT.

The chain recombines TRBV6-1 with TRBJ1-5; 8 bases are shared with TRBD1. J gave up 6 bases and V 4 bases, and 11 bases lay outside the gene matches. The CDR3 consists of 16 residues. The germline CDR1 and CDR2 sequences are MNHNS and SASEGT. CDR3 in DNA: TGTGCCAGCAGTGGGACAGGGTGGGGGACAAGTCAGCCCCAGCATTTT. It codes for CASSGTGWGTSQPQHF.

The chain employs TRBV6-5 and TRBJ2-1; 7 nucleotides match TRBD2. V lost 4 bases, J lost 7 bases, and 10 bases stayed unmatched. Germline lookup yields CDR1 MNHEY and CDR2 SVGAGI. The CDR3 covers 15 residues. The CDR3 region is CASSSSGPSENEQFF. Here the CDR3 DNA reads TGTGCCAGCAGTTCTAGCGGTCCGTCAGAAAATGAGCAGTTCTTC.

This chain connects TRBV20-1 to TRBJ2-7, with TRBD2 matching 10 bases. Germline V CDR1 and CDR2: DFQATT, SNEGSKA (reference sequence). V was pared by 7 bases and J by 7 bases, with 4 bases of the junction left unmatched. The CDR3 runs 11 residues. CDR3 sequence reads: CSVSLAGEQYF. The CDR3 nucleotides read TGCAGTGTCTCACTAGCGGGAGAGCAGTACTTC.

This clone was seen only a few times. The chain recombines TRBV6-1 with TRBJ2-7; 8 bases fit TRBD2. With V trimmed by 3 bases and J by 2 bases, 6 bases remained unmatched. Looked up from germline, CDR1 is MNHNS and CDR2 is SASEGT. CDR3 size: 15 residues. This CDR3 reads CASSEESAGAYEQYF. The CDR3 DNA follows: TGTGCCAGCAGTGAGGAATCAGCGGGGGCCTACGAGCAGTACTTC.

V gene TRBV10-3 combines with J gene TRBJ2-4, with D maybe TRBD1 (5 bases). Germline V lookup: CDR1 ENHRY, CDR2 SYGVKD. Trimming pared 3 bases from V and 3 bases from J, leaving 12 bases between. The CDR3 length is 15 residues. The CDR3 is CAISDQGMGKNIQYF. CDR3 DNA: TGTGCCATCAGTGATCAGGGAATGGGCAAAAACATTCAGTACTTC.

The DNA of the CDR3 is TGTGCCAGCAGTCTCTCGGACAGGGGATGGCCCTATGGCTACACCTTC. Translating it yields CASSLSDRGWPYGYTF. This rearrangement joins TRBV27 to TRBJ1-2; the match to TRBD1 covers 9 bases. Germline V gene sequence: CDR1 MNHEY, CDR2 SMNVEV (reference sequence). The CDR3 sequence is 16 residues long. J was trimmed by 4 bases and V by 5 bases; bases with no gene match: 11.

V is TRBV28 and J is TRBJ2-1; D gene ambiguous. CDR1 and CDR2 (germline): MDHEN, SYDVKM. The CDR3 consists of 15 residues. V was pared by 2 bases and J by 5 bases, with 13 bases between. DNA for the CDR3: TGTGCCAGCAGTTTAACGACTTATCAACACAATGAGCAGTTCTTC. This codes for CASSLTTYQHNEQFF.

This chain uses TRBV7-2 with TRBJ2-2; 14 bases are shared with TRBD2. This CDR3 is 15 amino acids long. The V segment lost 5 bases and the J segment 6 bases; nucleotides outside the gene matches: 2. In germline, CDR1 is SGHTA, CDR2 FQGNSA. In DNA form, the CDR3 reads TGTGCCAGCAGCGAGGGACTAGCGGGAGCCGGGGAGCTGTTTTTT. This gives the protein CASSEGLAGAGELFF. Filled out from reference TRBV7-2 and TRBJ2-2, the complete variable domain reads GAGVSQSPSNKVTEKGKDVELRCDPISGHTALYWYRQSLGQGLEFLIYFQGNSAPDKSGLPSDRFSAERTGGSVSTLTIQRTQQEDSAVYLCASSEGLAGAGELFFGEGSRLTVL.